The 32 T cell receptor beta chains in this list originate from one sample, sequenced in a study of blood T cells in healthy people across ages. It was with a sample-barcoded 5' primer and a J-beta primer mix that a second PCR of about 6 to 12 cycles was run. TCRdb used MiXCR to reprocess the 5' RACE reads, holding one entry per CDR3 protein. The sample has 800,000 or so distinct CDR3 sequences; 25% are singletons. The same specimen was also included in a second study, on T cells of mothers and their children.

Sequenced input: blood. The receptor source for this set is a boy aged 10-17 years in good health.

This clonotype was counted between two and nine times. The CDR3 nucleotides read TGTGCCAGCAGCTCCCGGACTAGCGGGGGGCTCACAGATACGCAGTATTTT. It yields the protein CASSSRTSGGLTDTQYF. This chain links TRBV7-2 with TRBJ2-3; 14 bases agree with TRBD2. Per the germline V gene, CDR1 is SGHTA and CDR2 is FQGNSA. V lost 4 bases, J lost 2 bases, and 5 bases stayed unmatched. The CDR3 totals 17 residues. The full variable domain, rest sourced from reference TRBV7-2 and TRBJ2-3, is GAGVSQSPSNKVTEKGKDVELRCDPISGHTALYWYRQSLGQGLEFLIYFQGNSAPDKSGLPSDRFSAERTGGSVSTLTIQRTQQEDSAVYLCASSSRTSGGLTDTQYFGPGTRLTVL.

The V and J genes are TRBV4-3 and TRBJ2-5; perhaps TRBD2 as D (7 bases). The CDR3 consists of 15 residues. Germline loops: CDR1 LGHNA, CDR2 YSLEER. Trimming cost V 1 base and J 4 bases, with 13 bases left between them. The CDR3 DNA is TGCGCCAGCAGCCAAGGTGGGGGGGGCAGAGAGACCCAGTACTTC. Translated: CASSQGGGGRETQYF.

The chain links TRBV6-2 or TRBV6-3 to TRBJ2-5; D may be TRBD1 (9 bases). The J call may not be correct, given that the DNA end is closer to TRBJ2-1. Per the germline V gene, CDR1 is MNHEY and CDR2 is SVGEGT. The CDR3 extends over 19 amino acids. CDR3 in amino acids: CASSYPGQGGTSGYNEQFF. CDR3 nucleotide sequence: TGTGCCAGCAGTTACCCGGGACAGGGTGGGACTAGTGGATACAATGAGCAGTTCTTC.

The J gene is TRBJ2-1, the V gene TRBV5-1; possibly TRBD2 for D (5 bases). V dropped 9 bases and J dropped 2 bases, with 15 bases sitting between them. This CDR3 has 14 residues. Germline CDR1 reads SGHRS; CDR2 reads YFSETQ. In DNA form, the CDR3 reads TGCGCCAACCTTAGCGAGCCTGCCTACAATGAGCAGTTCTTC. It encodes CANLSEPAYNEQFF.

The chain has TRBV27 and TRBJ1-2; 11 bases align to TRBD1. The CDR3 is 15 residues long. V lost 6 bases, J lost 7 bases, and 10 bases stayed unmatched. Germline V gene lookup returns CDR1 MNHEY and CDR2 SMNVEV (reference sequence). Here the CDR3 DNA reads TGTGCCAGCAGAAACACCGGGACAGGGGGATCTGGCTACACCTTC. This encodes CASRNTGTGGSGYTF.

The chain employs TRBV7-2 and TRBJ2-1; TRBD1 agrees at 8 bases. The CDR3 runs 15 residues. Germline CDR1 reads SGHTA; CDR2 reads FQGNSA. The V segment lost 4 bases and the J segment 4 bases; nucleotides outside the gene matches: 6. The CDR3 nucleotides read TGTGCCAGCAGCTCCACAGGGGGGCATTACAATGAGCAGTTCTTC. Protein product: CASSSTGGHYNEQFF.

There are a few counts of this clonotype. V and J are TRBV2 and TRBJ1-2; the D gene is possibly TRBD1 (5 bases). The CDR3 has 17 residues. The germline V and J ends were trimmed by 4 bases and 2 bases, with 20 bases remaining between them. The V gene's germline CDR1 is SNHLY and CDR2 FYNNEI. CDR3 region: CASSGDPNAQGNYGYTF. Written as DNA, the CDR3 is TGTGCCAGCAGTGGGGACCCGAATGCGCAGGGAAACTATGGCTACACCTTC.

The gene calls are TRBV7-2 and TRBJ1-1; D is uncertain. V was clipped by 1 base and J by 3 bases, with 9 bases between them. The CDR3 runs to 14 residues. Per the germline V gene, CDR1 is SGHTA and CDR2 is FQGNSA. CDR3 sequence (DNA): TGTGCCAGCAGCTTAGACAGCAGGTACACTGAAGCTTTCTTT. Encoded protein: CASSLDSRYTEAFF.

The sample holds a few counts of this clonotype. V and J are TRBV7-9 and TRBJ1-2; D is unclear. The CDR3 has 14 amino acids. The V end lost 5 bases, the J end lost 2 bases, and 12 bases lay between the germline ends. The germline V gene encodes CDR1 SEHNR and CDR2 FQNEAQ (reference sequence). The CDR3 sequence is CASSLLDGNYGYTF. The CDR3 DNA sequence: TGTGCCAGCAGCCTTTTGGACGGGAACTATGGCTACACCTTC.

A remark on this clonotype: Sequence at one end of the junction differs from germline and may be a read error. This chain links TRBV29-1 with TRBJ2-7; D is possibly TRBD1 or TRBD2 (5 bases each). The CDR3 sequence is 16 residues long. The germline CDR1 and CDR2 sequences are SQVTM and ANQGSEA. The CDR3 DNA follows: TGCGGCGTTGAAGGCGCCGGGACGGCCAAAACGGAAGAGCAGTACTTC. It specifies CGVEGAGTAKTEEQYF.

This chain links TRBV7-9 with TRBJ2-5, with D uncertain. V was pared by 4 bases and J by 2 bases, with 23 bases between. Germline V gene lookup returns CDR1 SEHNR and CDR2 FQNEAQ (reference sequence). The CDR3 has 18 amino acids. The CDR3 here is CASSSPLFRSTGQETQYF. CDR3 DNA: TGTGCCAGCAGCTCCCCCCTCTTCCGGAGCACTGGGCAAGAGACCCAGTACTTC.

This clonotype appeared a few times. The chain uses TRBV29-1 and TRBJ2-5; D not certain. Germline CDR1 reads SQVTM; CDR2 reads ANQGSEA. Deletions cut 1 base from V and 5 bases from J, with 11 bases between. CDR3 length: 13 amino acids. CDR3 DNA: TGCAGCGTTGAAGGGGCAGGAGCGGAGACCCAGTACTTC. It translates to CSVEGAGAETQYF.

This clonotype was picked up many times. The V and J genes are TRBV9 and TRBJ2-3; a possible D gene is TRBD2 (6 bases). Germline loops: CDR1 SGDLS, CDR2 YYNGEE. The V end lost 4 bases, the J end lost 3 bases, and 12 bases lay between the germline ends. There are 14 residues in the CDR3. The chain's CDR3 is CASSSAGGTDTQYF. The CDR3 nucleotides read TGTGCCAGCAGCTCAGCGGGCGGGACAGATACGCAGTATTTT.

As DNA, the CDR3 is TGTGCCAGCAGCCATCGGGGCTCGAGGGAGGAAGCTTTCTTT. Its translation is CASSHRGSREEAFF. V is TRBV14 and J is TRBJ1-1; TRBD1 might be the D (5 bases). CDR1 SGHDN and CDR2 FVKESK come from the germline V gene. V lost 3 bases and J lost 8, with 16 bases in between. The CDR3 sequence is 14 residues long.

This clonotype was recorded a few times. For the CDR3, the DNA is TGTGCCAGCAGCCAATCGGGGTTCGGTTCACCCCTCCACTTT. Translation gives CASSQSGFGSPLHF. The chain employs TRBV3-1 and TRBJ1-6; no clear D gene. Trimming left V 2 bases short and J 9 bases short, with 11 bases between. In germline, CDR1 is LGHDT, CDR2 YNNKEL (reference sequence). The CDR3 length is 14 residues.

The chain combines TRBV7-9 with TRBJ2-5; the match to TRBD2 covers 10 bases. TRBJ2-1 matches the DNA end more closely, so the J call is doubtful. This CDR3 contains 15 residues. CDR1 is SEHNR, CDR2 FQNEAQ, per germline (reference sequence). Here the CDR3 reads CASSLVAGGVNEQFF. As DNA, the CDR3 is TGTGCCAGCAGCTTAGTAGCGGGGGGCGTCAATGAGCAGTTCTTC.

This clonotype was detected a few times. This sequence joins TRBV20-1 and TRBJ2-3, with D perhaps given as TRBD1 or TRBD2 (6 bases each). The CDR3 totals 14 residues. CDR1 is DFQATT and CDR2 is SNEGSKA in the germline V gene (reference sequence). CDR3 coding DNA: TGCAGCGCGAAAAGGGGGGCGTCGTCTGATACGCAGTATTTT. Its protein product is CSAKRGASSDTQYF.

V and J are TRBV25-1 and TRBJ2-7; the D gene is possibly TRBD1 (6 bases). Trimming stripped 2 bases from V and 0 bases from J, with 20 bases between. CDR1 MGHDK and CDR2 SYGVNS come from the germline V gene. The CDR3 sequence is 18 residues long. The CDR3 loop is CASSEPVGGGPLSYEQYF. CDR3 nucleotides: TGTGCCAGCAGTGAACCCGTTGGTGGGGGCCCTCTCTCCTACGAGCAGTACTTC.

This clonotype was seen a few times. V is TRBV12-3 or TRBV12-4 and J is TRBJ1-2, with D possibly being TRBD1 (5 bases). This CDR3 region has 13 residues. V was pared by 5 bases and J by 4 bases, with 11 bases between. The DNA of the CDR3 is TGTGCCAGCAGTCTGACAGAGGTCTATGGCTACACCTTC. Its protein product is CASSLTEVYGYTF.

This clonotype has just a few counts. The CDR3 DNA is TGTGCCAGCAGCTTAGAAGGGACAGGGGAGTATGGCTACACCTTC. Translating it yields CASSLEGTGEYGYTF. The chain joins TRBV11-2 to TRBJ1-2, with 10 bases fitting TRBD1. V lost 0 bases and J lost 5; bases outside the gene matches: 3. CDR3 length: 15 amino acids. Germline V lookup: CDR1 SGHAT, CDR2 FQNNGV. Full variable domain (outside the CDR3, taken from reference TRBV11-2 and TRBJ1-2): EAGVAQSPRYKIIEKRQSVAFWCNPISGHATLYWYQQILGQGPKLLIQFQNNGVVDDSQLPKDRFSAERLKGVDSTLKIQPAKLEDSAVYLCASSLEGTGEYGYTFGSGTRLTVV.

This clonotype was seen a few times. The chain couples TRBV3-1 to TRBJ2-7; D ambiguous. This CDR3 contains 15 residues. The germline V gene encodes CDR1 LGHDT and CDR2 YNNKEL (reference sequence). V lost 0 bases, J lost 2 bases, and 11 bases lay in between. The CDR3 reads CASSQDKDGTYEQYF. The CDR3 DNA reads as TGTGCCAGCAGCCAAGACAAGGACGGAACCTACGAGCAGTACTTC.

This clonotype came up once. The J gene is TRBJ1-4, the V gene TRBV4-1; D is ambiguous. The CDR3 extends over 11 amino acids. V was cut by 5 bases and J by 10 bases, with 8 bases left in between. Germline loops: CDR1 MGHRA, CDR2 YSYEKL. CDR3 region: CASSAMGKLFF. The CDR3 DNA sequence: TGCGCCAGCAGCGCCATGGGAAAACTGTTTTTT.

The chain has TRBV24-1 and TRBJ1-1; D unresolved. CDR1 is KGHDR and CDR2 is SFDVKD in the germline V gene. The CDR3 is 12 residues long. Trimming removed 4 bases from V and 3 bases from J, with 5 bases in between. The CDR3 sequence is CATSDGYTEAFF. CDR3 nucleotide sequence: TGTGCCACCAGTGACGGGTACACTGAAGCTTTCTTT.

This clonotype turned up a few times. The chain employs TRBV20-1 and TRBJ1-4; TRBD1 matches at 10 bases. CDR1 is DFQATT and CDR2 is SNEGSKA in the germline V gene (reference sequence). The trim removed 0 bases at V and 7 bases at J, leaving 2 bases unmatched. CDR3 size: 14 residues. The CDR3 here is CSARDGQGGEKLFF. DNA for the CDR3: TGCAGTGCTAGAGACGGACAGGGGGGTGAAAAACTGTTTTTT.

In this sample, this clonotype turned up a few times. This sequence joins TRBV29-1 and TRBJ2-5; D unclear. V was cut by 6 bases and J by 7 bases, with 9 bases left in between. Germline loops: CDR1 SQVTM, CDR2 ANQGSEA. The CDR3 consists of 10 residues. CDR3 region: CSVVSGTQYF. Here the CDR3 DNA reads TGCAGCGTGGTTTCGGGGACCCAGTACTTC. Full variable domain (missing parts from reference TRBV29-1 and TRBJ2-5): SAVISQKPSRDICQRGTSLTIQCQVDSQVTMMFWYRQQPGQSLTLIATANQGSEATYESGFVIDKFPISRPNLTFSTLTVSNMSPEDSSIYLCSVVSGTQYFGPGTRLLVL.

This clonotype has a handful of counts. V is TRBV29-1 and J is TRBJ2-7; 10 bases align to TRBD2. CDR1 SQVTM and CDR2 ANQGSEA come from the germline V gene. J lost 0 bases, V lost 2 bases, and 10 bases had no gene match. The CDR3 loop spans 17 amino acids. The CDR3 loop reads CSVEWGDGLAASYEQYF. The CDR3 DNA is TGCAGCGTTGAATGGGGTGACGGACTAGCGGCCTCCTACGAGCAGTACTTC.

V is TRBV7-2 and J is TRBJ2-3; 7 nucleotides agree with TRBD1. The CDR3 loop spans 19 amino acids. CDR1 and CDR2 from the germline V gene are SGHTA and FQGNSA. V trimming: 8 bases; J trimming: 3 bases; junction bases outside the gene matches: 23. The CDR3 here is CASPLGGDPLPSRTDTQYF. The DNA for the CDR3 is TGTGCCAGCCCCTTAGGGGGCGATCCCCTCCCTTCTAGGACAGATACGCAGTATTTT.

This rearrangement joins TRBV20-1 to TRBJ1-1; 9 nucleotides agree with TRBD1. Looked up from germline, CDR1 is DFQATT and CDR2 is SNEGSKA (reference sequence). The CDR3 spans 15 residues. The V segment lost 5 bases and the J segment 8 bases; nucleotides outside the gene matches: 15. DNA for the CDR3: TGCAGTGCTCGAGGGTACAGGGGGCTAAATGCAGAAGCTTTCTTT. Its protein is CSARGYRGLNAEAFF.

V and J are TRBV20-1 and TRBJ2-1, with 13 bases that match TRBD2. The V segment lost 0 bases and the J segment 9 bases; nucleotides outside the gene matches: 14. Germline V gives CDR1 DFQATT, CDR2 SNEGSKA (reference sequence). This CDR3 comprises 18 residues. For the CDR3, the DNA is TGCAGTGCTAGAGATAGGAGAGAAAAAGGACTAGCGGGAGTTGAGCAGTTCTTC. It specifies CSARDRREKGLAGVEQFF.

V gene TRBV29-1 combines with J gene TRBJ2-2, with D uncertain. This CDR3 region has 12 residues. Per germline, CDR1 SQVTM and CDR2 ANQGSEA. With 7 bases removed from V and 1 base from J, the gap between germline ends came to 7 bases. CDR3 nucleotides: TGCAGCGGCAACAGGAACACCGGGGAGCTGTTTTTT. Its translation: CSGNRNTGELFF.

This clonotype was observed once. The chain employs TRBV7-2 and TRBJ2-1; tentative D call: TRBD2 (6 bases). Trimming took off 5 bases at V and 10 bases at J, with 12 bases between the two ends. CDR1 and CDR2 from the germline V gene are SGHTA and FQGNSA. The CDR3 spans 12 residues. The CDR3 protein is CASSTDYREQFF. In nucleotides, the CDR3 is TGTGCCAGCAGCACGGACTACAGGGAGCAGTTCTTC.

This clonotype was observed a handful of times. The chain couples TRBV20-1 to TRBJ1-4; D is unresolved. Trimming left V 6 bases short and J 4 bases short, with 15 bases between. The CDR3 sequence is 14 residues long. The germline V gene has CDR1 DFQATT and CDR2 SNEGSKA (reference sequence). CDR3 nucleotides: TGCAGTGCATACCCAAGGACCATTAATGAAAAACTGTTTTTT. It is translated as CSAYPRTINEKLFF.